A single T cell receptor beta chain is shown here with its context. Its specificity is unknown. After removal of 4 bases from V and 7 bases from J, the junction contained 3 bases not matched to a gene. This CDR3 spans 13 amino acids. Looked up from germline, CDR1 is LNHDA and CDR2 is SQIVND (reference sequence). With 60 Vbeta and 13 Jbeta primers, the PCR was carried out. Repertoires were generated with immunoSEQ multiplex PCR, while TCRdb's copy carries only in-frame clones and drops some. The sample holds around 140,000 clones; about four fifths are singletons and the top ten take approximately 1%. Although they were nominally healthy when sampled, donors likely had unrecorded immune exposures. The entry originates in a study of cytomegalovirus exposure and HLA in healthy donors. Overall study findings and caveats: Analysis was performed later, and it showed HLA-associated TCR beta chains to be more clonally expanded than equally common others.

This TCR was sampled from a male donor in good health and CMV-seronegative. The chain combines TRBV19 with TRBJ1-5, with TRBD1 matching 8 bases. Sequenced input: PBMCs. CDR3 in amino acids: CASSTGGQQPQHF. The DNA of the CDR3 is TGTGCCAGTAGTACAGGGGGCCAACAGCCCCAGCATTTT.